This T cell receptor (beta chain) was captured by sequencing in a study of tumor and adjacent non-tumor tissue in lung cancer. Study-wide context: Patients comprised 12 adenocarcinoma, a couple of squamous cell carcinoma and 1 small cell lung cancer. Patients were aged about 30 to 80, roughly 9 men and roughly five women, stage I to III.

This sample's RNA came from whole unsorted tissue. The V gene end was trimmed by 6 bases and the J gene end by 5 bases; junction bases not matched to a gene: 10. The germline V gene has CDR1 SGHAT and CDR2 FQNNGV. CDR3 length equals 16 residues. Concerning this clonotype: Its antigen is unknown.

General study points: Normal lung showed higher cumulative top 100 clone frequency than tumor.

TCRbeta libraries were built with three rounds of nested PCR, modified from ARM-PCR. TCRdb re-derived calls from the multiplex PCR reads in MiXCR, one entry per CDR3 protein. The sample includes about 140,000 distinct CDR3 sequences, 60% to 70% of them seen just once. Sequenced input: lung tumor tissue. This TCR came from a man between 60 and 75 years old with small cell lung cancer. The gene calls are TRBV11-2 and TRBJ2-5, with TRBD2 matching over 12 bases. The CDR3 is CASRPGTSGRKETQYF. Here the CDR3 DNA reads TGTGCCAGCAGGCCAGGCACTAGCGGGAGGAAGGAGACCCAGTACTTC. The whole variable domain, remainder taken from reference TRBV11-2 and TRBJ2-5, is EAGVAQSPRYKIIEKRQSVAFWCNPISGHATLYWYQQILGQGPKLLIQFQNNGVVDDSQLPKDRFSAERLKGVDSTLKIQPAKLEDSAVYLCASRPGTSGRKETQYFGPGTRLLVL.